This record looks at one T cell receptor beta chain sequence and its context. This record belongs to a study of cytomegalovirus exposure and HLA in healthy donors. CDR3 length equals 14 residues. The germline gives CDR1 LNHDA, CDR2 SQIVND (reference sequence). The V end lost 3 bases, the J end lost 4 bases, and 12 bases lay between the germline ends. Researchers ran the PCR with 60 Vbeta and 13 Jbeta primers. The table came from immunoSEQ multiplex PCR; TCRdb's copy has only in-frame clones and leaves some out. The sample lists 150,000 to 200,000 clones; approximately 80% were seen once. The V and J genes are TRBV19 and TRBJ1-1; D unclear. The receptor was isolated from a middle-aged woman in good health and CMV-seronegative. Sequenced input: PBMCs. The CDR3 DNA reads TGTGCCAGTAGTATCACGGGGTTGAGCACTGAAGCTTTCTTT. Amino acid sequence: CASSITGLSTEAFF. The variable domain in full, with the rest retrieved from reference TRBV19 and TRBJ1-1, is DGGITQSPKYLFRKEGQNVTLSCEQNLNHDAMYWYRQDPGQGLRLIYYSQIVNDFQKGDIAEGYSVSREKKESFPLTVTSAQKNPTAFYLCASSITGLSTEAFFGQGTRLTVV.